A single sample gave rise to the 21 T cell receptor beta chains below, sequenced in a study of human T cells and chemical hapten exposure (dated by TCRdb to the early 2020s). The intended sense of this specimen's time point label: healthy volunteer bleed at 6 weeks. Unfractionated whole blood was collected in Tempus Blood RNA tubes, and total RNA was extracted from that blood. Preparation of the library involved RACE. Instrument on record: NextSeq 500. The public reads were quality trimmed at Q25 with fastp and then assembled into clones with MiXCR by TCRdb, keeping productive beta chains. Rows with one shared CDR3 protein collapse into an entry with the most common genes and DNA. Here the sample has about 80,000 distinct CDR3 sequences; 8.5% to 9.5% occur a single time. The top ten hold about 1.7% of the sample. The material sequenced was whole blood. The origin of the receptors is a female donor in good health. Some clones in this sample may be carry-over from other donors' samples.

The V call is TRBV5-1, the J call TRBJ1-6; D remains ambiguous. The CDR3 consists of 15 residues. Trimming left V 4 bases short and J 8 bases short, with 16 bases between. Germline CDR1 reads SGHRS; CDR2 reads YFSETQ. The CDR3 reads CASSTAGYGHSPLHF. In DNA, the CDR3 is TGCGCCAGCAGCACAGCGGGTTACGGGCATTCACCCCTCCACTTT.

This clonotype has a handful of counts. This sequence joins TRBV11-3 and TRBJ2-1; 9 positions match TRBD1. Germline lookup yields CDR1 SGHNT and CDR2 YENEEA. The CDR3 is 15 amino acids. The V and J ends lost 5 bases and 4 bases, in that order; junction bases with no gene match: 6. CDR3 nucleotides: TGTGCCAGCAGCCCTGGGACAGGGCGTTACAATGAGCAGTTCTTC. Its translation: CASSPGTGRYNEQFF.

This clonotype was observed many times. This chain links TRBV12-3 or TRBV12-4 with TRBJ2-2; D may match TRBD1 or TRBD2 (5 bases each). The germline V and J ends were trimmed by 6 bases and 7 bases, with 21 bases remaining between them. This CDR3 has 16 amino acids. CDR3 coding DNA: TGTGCCAGCAGACGCGGCAGGGAGTCTCGGAGCGGGGAGCTGTTTTTT. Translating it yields CASRRGRESRSGELFF.

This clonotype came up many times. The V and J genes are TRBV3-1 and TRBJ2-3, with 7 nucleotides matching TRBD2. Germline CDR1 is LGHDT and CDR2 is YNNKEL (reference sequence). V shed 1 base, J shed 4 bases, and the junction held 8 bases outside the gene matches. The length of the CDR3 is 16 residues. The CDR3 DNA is TGTGCCAGCAGCCAAGGGAGCGGGGCTAAAGCAGATACGCAGTATTTT. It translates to CASSQGSGAKADTQYF.

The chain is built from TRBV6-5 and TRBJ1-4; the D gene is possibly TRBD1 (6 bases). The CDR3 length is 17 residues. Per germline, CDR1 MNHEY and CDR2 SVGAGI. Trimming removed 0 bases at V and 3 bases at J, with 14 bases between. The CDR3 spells CASSYSRGAGPNEKLFF. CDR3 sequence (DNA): TGTGCCAGCAGTTACTCGCGGGGGGCCGGGCCTAATGAAAAACTGTTTTTT.

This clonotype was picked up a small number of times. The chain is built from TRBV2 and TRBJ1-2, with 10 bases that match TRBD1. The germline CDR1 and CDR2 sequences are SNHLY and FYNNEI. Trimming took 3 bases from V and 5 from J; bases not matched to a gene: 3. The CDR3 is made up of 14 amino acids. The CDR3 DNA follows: TGTGCCAGCAGTGATAAGGGACAGGGGTATGGCTACACCTTC. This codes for CASSDKGQGYGYTF.

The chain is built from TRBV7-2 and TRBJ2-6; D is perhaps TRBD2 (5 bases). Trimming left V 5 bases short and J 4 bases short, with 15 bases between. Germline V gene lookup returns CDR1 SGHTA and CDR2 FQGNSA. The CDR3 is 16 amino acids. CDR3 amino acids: CASSDHRGVGANVLTF. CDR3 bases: TGTGCCAGCAGCGATCACCGGGGTGTCGGGGCCAACGTCCTGACTTTC.

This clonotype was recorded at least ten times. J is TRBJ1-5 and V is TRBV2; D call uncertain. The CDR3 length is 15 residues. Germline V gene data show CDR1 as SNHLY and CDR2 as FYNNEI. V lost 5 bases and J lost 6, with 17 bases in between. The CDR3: CASSPDWVQRQPQHF. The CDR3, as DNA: TGTGCCAGCAGTCCGGACTGGGTCCAACGTCAGCCCCAGCATTTT.

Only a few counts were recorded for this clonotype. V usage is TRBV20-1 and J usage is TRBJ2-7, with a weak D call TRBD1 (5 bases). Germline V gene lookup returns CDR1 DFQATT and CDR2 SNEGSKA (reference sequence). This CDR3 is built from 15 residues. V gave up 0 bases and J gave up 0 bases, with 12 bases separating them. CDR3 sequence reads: CSARDARVPSYEQYF. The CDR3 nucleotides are TGCAGTGCTAGAGATGCCAGGGTCCCCTCCTACGAGCAGTACTTC.

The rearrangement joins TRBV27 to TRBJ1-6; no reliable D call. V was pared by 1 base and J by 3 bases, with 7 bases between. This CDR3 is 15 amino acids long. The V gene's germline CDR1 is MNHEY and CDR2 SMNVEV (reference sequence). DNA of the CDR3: TGTGCCAGCAGTTTATTAGGGAACTATAATTCACCCCTCCACTTT. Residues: CASSLLGNYNSPLHF.

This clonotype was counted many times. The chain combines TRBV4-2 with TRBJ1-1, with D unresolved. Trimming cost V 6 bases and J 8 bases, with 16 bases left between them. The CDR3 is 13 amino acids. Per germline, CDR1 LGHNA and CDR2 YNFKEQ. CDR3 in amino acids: CASRSGRLGEAFF. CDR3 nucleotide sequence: TGTGCCAGCAGGAGCGGCAGATTGGGCGAAGCTTTCTTT.

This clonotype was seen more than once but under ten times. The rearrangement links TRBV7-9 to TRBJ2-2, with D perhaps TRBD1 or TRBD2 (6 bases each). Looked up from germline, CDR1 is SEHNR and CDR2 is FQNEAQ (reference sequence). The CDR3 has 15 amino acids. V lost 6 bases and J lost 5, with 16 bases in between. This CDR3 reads CASRHEGGRTGELFF. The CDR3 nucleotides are TGTGCCAGCAGGCATGAGGGGGGCCGAACCGGGGAGCTGTTTTTT.

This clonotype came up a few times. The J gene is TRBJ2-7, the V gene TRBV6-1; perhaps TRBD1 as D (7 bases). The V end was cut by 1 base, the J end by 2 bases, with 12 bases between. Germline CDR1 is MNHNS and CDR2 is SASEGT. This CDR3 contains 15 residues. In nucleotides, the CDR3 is TGTGCCAGCAGTGAAGGGCAGGGGGGCCCCTACGAGCAGTACTTC. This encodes CASSEGQGGPYEQYF.

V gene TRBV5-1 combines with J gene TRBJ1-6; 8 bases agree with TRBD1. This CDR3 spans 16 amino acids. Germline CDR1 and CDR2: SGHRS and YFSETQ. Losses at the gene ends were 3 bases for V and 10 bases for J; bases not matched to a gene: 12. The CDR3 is CASSSGTTGARSPLHF. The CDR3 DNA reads TGCGCCAGCAGCTCGGGAACGACAGGGGCCAGGTCACCCCTCCACTTT.

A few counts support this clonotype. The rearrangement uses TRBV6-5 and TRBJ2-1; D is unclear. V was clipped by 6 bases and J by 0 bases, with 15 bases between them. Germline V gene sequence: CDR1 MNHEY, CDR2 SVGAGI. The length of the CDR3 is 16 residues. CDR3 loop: CASRKDTESSYNEQFF. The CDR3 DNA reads TGTGCCAGCAGGAAGGATACCGAGAGCTCCTACAATGAGCAGTTCTTC.

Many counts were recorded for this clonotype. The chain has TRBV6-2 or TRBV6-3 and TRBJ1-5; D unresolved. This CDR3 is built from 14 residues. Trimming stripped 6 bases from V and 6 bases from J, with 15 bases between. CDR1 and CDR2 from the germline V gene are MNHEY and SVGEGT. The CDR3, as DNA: TGTGCCAGCAGCCAAAGTAGCGGGGTTCAGCCCCAGCATTTT. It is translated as CASSQSSGVQPQHF.

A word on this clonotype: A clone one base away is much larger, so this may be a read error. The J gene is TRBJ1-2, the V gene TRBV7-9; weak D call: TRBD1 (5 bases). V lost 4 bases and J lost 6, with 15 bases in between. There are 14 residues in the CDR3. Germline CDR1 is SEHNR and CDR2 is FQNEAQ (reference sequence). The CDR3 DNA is TGTGCCAGCAGCTGGGACCGAAGTCGTCATGGCTACACCTTC. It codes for CASSWDRSRHGYTF.

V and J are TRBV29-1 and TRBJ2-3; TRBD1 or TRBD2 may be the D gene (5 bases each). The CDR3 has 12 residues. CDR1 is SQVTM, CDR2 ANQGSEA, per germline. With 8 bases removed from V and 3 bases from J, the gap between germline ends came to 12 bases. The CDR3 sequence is CSLLGETDTQYF. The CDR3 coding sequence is TGCAGCCTTTTGGGGGAGACAGATACGCAGTATTTT.

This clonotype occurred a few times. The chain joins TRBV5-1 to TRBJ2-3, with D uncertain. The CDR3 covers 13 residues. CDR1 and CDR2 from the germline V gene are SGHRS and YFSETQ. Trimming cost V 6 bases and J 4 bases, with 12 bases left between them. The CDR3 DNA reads TGCGCCAGCAAGCAGTATTCGGCAGATACGCAGTATTTT. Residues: CASKQYSADTQYF.

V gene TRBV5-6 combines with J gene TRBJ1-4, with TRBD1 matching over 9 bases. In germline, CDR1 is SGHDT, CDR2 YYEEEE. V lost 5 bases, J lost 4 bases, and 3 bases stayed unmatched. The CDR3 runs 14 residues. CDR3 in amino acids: CASRSTGGNEKLFF. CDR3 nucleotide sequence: TGTGCCAGCAGATCGACAGGGGGTAATGAAAAACTGTTTTTT.

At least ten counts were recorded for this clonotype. The CDR3 DNA sequence: TGCAGTGCTCCTAGGGGGGATACGAACACTGAAGCTTTCTTT. Protein: CSAPRGDTNTEAFF. The J gene is TRBJ1-1, the V gene TRBV20-1; D is possibly TRBD1 (6 bases). The germline V gene has CDR1 DFQATT and CDR2 SNEGSKA (reference sequence). CDR3 length: 14 residues. V was pared by 5 bases and J by 1 base, with 14 bases between.